This T cell receptor (beta chain) was captured in a study of CD8 T cells in Susac syndrome. Germline V CDR1 and CDR2: MDHEN, SYDVKM. V lost 7 bases to trimming and J lost 0 bases, with 20 bases between them. The CDR3 has 17 amino acids. RNA in amounts of about 0.45 to 1 ug was reverse transcribed with random hexamers. It was immunoSEQ multiplex PCR that amplified TCR beta CDR3 across 54 Vbeta and 13 Jbeta. MiXCR, run by TCRdb on the immunoSEQ multiplex PCR reads, gives a single entry per CDR3 protein. This table has around 150,000 distinct CDR3 sequences, 85% to 95% appearing once. From blood CD8+ and CD4+ T cells, the TCR beta chain was sequenced. Patients with Susac syndrome showed fulfilment of recently defined diagnostic criteria for definite or probable disease. Purification of the CD8+ and CD4+ T cells relied on negative isolation, and TEMRA cells underwent FACS enrichment.

The sequenced sample was CD8+ T cells from PBMCs. This sequence joins TRBV28 and TRBJ2-3; TRBD2 might be the D (6 bases). The sequence came from a human donor with Susac syndrome. The CDR3 sequence is CASNHLAGRISTDTQYF. The CDR3 DNA reads as TGTGCCAGCAACCACTTGGCGGGGCGTATAAGCACAGATACGCAGTATTTT. The whole variable domain, remainder taken from reference TRBV28 and TRBJ2-3, is DVKVTQSSRYLVKRTGEKVFLECVQDMDHENMFWYRQDPGLGLRLIYFSYDVKMKEKGDIPEGYSVSREKKERFSLILESASTNQTSMYLCASNHLAGRISTDTQYFGPGTRLTVL.